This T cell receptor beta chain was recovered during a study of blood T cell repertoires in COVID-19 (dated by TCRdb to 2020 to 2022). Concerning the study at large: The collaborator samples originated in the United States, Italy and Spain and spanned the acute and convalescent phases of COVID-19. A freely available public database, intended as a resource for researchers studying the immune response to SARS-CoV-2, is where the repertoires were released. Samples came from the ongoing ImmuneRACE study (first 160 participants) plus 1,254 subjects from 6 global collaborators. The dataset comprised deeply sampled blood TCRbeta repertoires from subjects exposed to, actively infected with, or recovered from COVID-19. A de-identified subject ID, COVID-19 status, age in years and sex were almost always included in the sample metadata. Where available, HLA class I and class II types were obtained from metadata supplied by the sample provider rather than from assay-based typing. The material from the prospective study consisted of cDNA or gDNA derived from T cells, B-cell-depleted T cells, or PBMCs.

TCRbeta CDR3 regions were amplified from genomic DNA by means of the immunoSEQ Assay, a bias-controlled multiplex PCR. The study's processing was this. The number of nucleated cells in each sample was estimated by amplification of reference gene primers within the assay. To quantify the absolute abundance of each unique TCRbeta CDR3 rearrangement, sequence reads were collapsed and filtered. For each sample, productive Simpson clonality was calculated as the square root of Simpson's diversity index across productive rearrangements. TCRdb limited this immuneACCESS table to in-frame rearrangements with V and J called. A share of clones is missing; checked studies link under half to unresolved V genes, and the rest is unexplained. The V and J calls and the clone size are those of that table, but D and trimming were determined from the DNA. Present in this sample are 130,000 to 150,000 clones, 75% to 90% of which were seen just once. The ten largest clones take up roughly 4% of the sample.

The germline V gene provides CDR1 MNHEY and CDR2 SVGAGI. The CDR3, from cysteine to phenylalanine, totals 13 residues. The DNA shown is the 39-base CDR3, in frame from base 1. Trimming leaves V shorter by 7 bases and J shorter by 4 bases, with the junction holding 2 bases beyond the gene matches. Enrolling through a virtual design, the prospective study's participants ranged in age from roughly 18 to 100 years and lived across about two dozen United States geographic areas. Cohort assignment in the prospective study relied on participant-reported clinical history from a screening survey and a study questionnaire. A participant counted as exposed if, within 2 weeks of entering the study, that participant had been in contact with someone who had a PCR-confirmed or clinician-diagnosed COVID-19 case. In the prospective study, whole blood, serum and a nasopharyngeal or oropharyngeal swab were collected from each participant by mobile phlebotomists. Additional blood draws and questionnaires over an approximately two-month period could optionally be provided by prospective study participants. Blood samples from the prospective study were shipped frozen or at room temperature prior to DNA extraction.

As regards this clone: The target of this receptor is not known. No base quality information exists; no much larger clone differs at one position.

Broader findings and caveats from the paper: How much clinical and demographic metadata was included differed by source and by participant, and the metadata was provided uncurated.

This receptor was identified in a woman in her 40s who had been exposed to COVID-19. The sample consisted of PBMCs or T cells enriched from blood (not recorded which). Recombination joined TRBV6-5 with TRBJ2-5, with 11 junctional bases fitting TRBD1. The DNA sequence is TGTGCCAGCATGGACAGGGGGCGAGAGACCCAGTACTTC. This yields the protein CASMDRGRETQYF.